This T cell receptor beta chain was profiled in a study of neoadjuvant anti-PD-1 for oral cavity cancer. Study-wide background: Patients without progression got a fourth dose around day 43. Broader study findings: With a few patients per group, TCR findings need larger cohorts.

Using immunoSEQ multiplex PCR, the repertoire was profiled, and TCRdb retains in-frame clones only, with some absent. The sample consists of 68,000 or so clones, approximately 85% of them appearing once. The CDR3 is 9 residues long. Trimming removed 5 bases from V and 1 base from J, with 0 bases in between. CDR1 is DFQATT, CDR2 SNEGSKA, per germline (reference sequence). Worth noting for this clone: Its cognate antigen is unknown.

Time point: after neoadjuvant nivolumab, at surgical resection. The sample here was PBMCs, taken after nivolumab (anti-PD-1) treatment. This clonotype was sampled from a person aged 35-79 years with oral cavity squamous cell carcinoma. This rearrangement joins TRBV20-1 to TRBJ2-7, with D hard to call. The CDR3 DNA is TGCAGTGCTTCCTACGAGCAGTACTTC. It codes for CSASYEQYF.